These 31 T cell receptor beta chains share one sample of origin, sequenced in a study of prognosis after radiotherapy for stage I lung cancer. The TCR beta CDR3 region was amplified from genomic DNA, with two rounds of multiplex PCR being used for the amplification. Each TRBV and TRBJ gene had its own primer in the first PCR round. TCRdb fed the multiplex PCR reads into MiXCR, producing one record per CDR3 protein. The data hold roughly 25,000 distinct CDR3 sequences, with approximately 29% observed a single time. The source material was PBMCs, sampled before or after stereotactic body radiation therapy (not recorded which). These receptors were obtained from a donor at least 50 years old with non-small cell lung cancer.

The rearrangement joins TRBV5-1 to TRBJ2-7; 9 nucleotides line up with TRBD1. There are 15 residues in the CDR3. Germline lookup yields CDR1 SGHRS and CDR2 YFSETQ. J gave up 0 bases and V 3 bases, and 4 bases lay outside the gene matches. The DNA for the CDR3 is TGCGCCAGCAGCTATTGGGACAGGGTCTCCTACGAGCAGTACTTC. Translating gives CASSYWDRVSYEQYF.

This clonotype was seen many times. The J gene is TRBJ1-2, the V gene TRBV3-1, with D tentatively TRBD1 (6 bases). Trimming removed 6 bases from V and 5 bases from J, with 16 bases in between. The CDR3 length is 14 residues. Germline loops: CDR1 LGHDT, CDR2 YNNKEL (reference sequence). This chain's CDR3 is CASSPGHKQYGYTF. CDR3 sequence (DNA): TGTGCCAGCAGTCCGGGACACAAACAATATGGCTACACCTTC.

Note on this clonotype: In this CDR3 the conserved last residue, phenylalanine or tryptophan, is missing, so a read error is likely. This chain links TRBV5-1 with TRBJ2-5, with 9 bases aligning to TRBD2. CDR3 length: 14 amino acids. The J segment lost 4 bases and the V segment lost 9 bases, leaving 10 bases of the junction unmatched. Germline V gene lookup returns CDR1 SGHRS and CDR2 YFSETQ. The CDR3 DNA sequence: TGCGCCACCGGAGAAGGACTAGCGTCAGAGACCCAGTACCTC. Translated: CATGEGLASETQYL.

DNA for the CDR3: TGTGCCAGCAGTGTGAGACAGGGGACGGGGGAGCAGTACTTC. Translation: CASSVRQGTGEQYF. V usage is TRBV6-2 or TRBV6-3 and J usage is TRBJ2-7; 8 bases line up with TRBD1. V trimming: 5 bases; J trimming: 7 bases; junction bases outside the gene matches: 10. The CDR3 covers 14 residues. Germline loops: CDR1 MNHEY, CDR2 SVGEGT.

This clonotype was detected many times. The genes are TRBV4-2 and TRBJ2-3, with 8 nucleotides matching TRBD2. The CDR3 extends over 17 amino acids. With V trimmed by 0 bases and J by 2 bases, 7 bases remained unmatched. CDR1 and CDR2 from the germline V gene are LGHNA and YNFKEQ. The CDR3 protein is CASSQDGGGRTTDTQYF. The CDR3 coding sequence is TGTGCCAGCAGCCAAGATGGGGGCGGGAGGACCACAGATACGCAGTATTTT.

The chain carries TRBV5-1 and TRBJ2-6; D assignment may be TRBD1 or TRBD2 (6 bases each). V was cut by 0 bases and J by 9 bases, with 16 bases left in between. Germline CDR1 reads SGHRS; CDR2 reads YFSETQ. The CDR3 extends over 16 amino acids. CDR3 in amino acids: CASSLEGGAGFNVLTF. CDR3 bases: TGCGCCAGCAGCTTGGAGGGGGGCGCTGGGTTCAACGTCCTGACTTTC.

As concerns this clonotype: Germline is not matched at one junction end, which may reflect a read error. The CDR3 spells CASSEAPGYGHTF. DNA for the CDR3: TGTGCCAGCAGTGAAGCCCCAGGCTATGGCCACACCTTC. This sequence joins TRBV2 and TRBJ1-2; no clear D. CDR3 size: 13 residues. CDR1 is SNHLY and CDR2 is FYNNEI in the germline V gene.

This clonotype occurred many times. The V call is TRBV6-1, the J call TRBJ2-5, with 11 bases aligning to TRBD2. CDR1 is MNHNS, CDR2 SASEGT, per germline. The ends lost 5 bases at V and 2 bases at J; junction bases unmatched: 1. The CDR3 spans 14 residues. CDR3 loop: CASSTSGGQETQYF. CDR3 DNA sequence: TGTGCCAGCAGTACTAGCGGGGGACAAGAGACCCAGTACTTC.

This clonotype was detected ten times or more. The chain has TRBV6-1 and TRBJ1-5, with D possibly matching TRBD1 (5 bases). Germline V gene lookup returns CDR1 MNHNS and CDR2 SASEGT. V lost 2 bases and J lost 7, with 9 bases in between. There are 13 residues in the CDR3. DNA of the CDR3: TGTGCCAGCAGTGAATCAGGGTGGCAGCCCCAGCATTTT. Amino acid sequence: CASSESGWQPQHF.

V is TRBV29-1 and J is TRBJ2-3, with 8 bases fitting TRBD1. Germline V CDR1 and CDR2: SQVTM, ANQGSEA. The CDR3 totals 14 residues. After removal of 3 bases from V and 3 bases from J, the junction contained 5 bases not matched to a gene. The DNA of the CDR3 is TGCAGCGTTGAGGCCCAGGGGGCGACAGATACGCAGTATTTT. Encoded protein: CSVEAQGATDTQYF.

This clonotype occurred many times. This CDR3 is CASSEKRTSGRGYF. The DNA for the CDR3 is TGTGCCAGCAGTGAAAAAAGGACTAGCGGGAGGGGATATTTT. The genes are TRBV2 and TRBJ2-3; 15 bases align to TRBD2. Germline V gene data show CDR1 as SNHLY and CDR2 as FYNNEI. With 2 bases clipped from V and 15 bases from J, the junction kept 6 bases outside the gene matches. The CDR3 contains 14 residues.

The chain links TRBV30 to TRBJ2-7, with 7 nucleotides matching TRBD1. From germline, CDR1 is GTSNPN and CDR2 SVGIG (reference sequence). CDR3 length: 12 amino acids. The V segment lost 4 bases and the J segment 2 bases; nucleotides outside the gene matches: 2. The CDR3 bases are TGTGCCTGGAAAGGGGGCCCCTACGAGCAGTACTTC. Translated: CAWKGGPYEQYF.

This clonotype was found many times. The chain couples TRBV6-1 to TRBJ1-6, with a weak D call TRBD1 (5 bases). The CDR3 contains 15 residues. Trimming removed 6 bases at V and 6 bases at J, with 15 bases between. CDR1 is MNHNS and CDR2 is SASEGT in the germline V gene. The CDR3 region is CASSILTEANSPLHF. In nucleotides, the CDR3 is TGTGCCAGCAGCATACTGACAGAGGCTAATTCACCCCTCCACTTT.

At least ten counts were recorded for this clonotype. The chain employs TRBV19 and TRBJ2-1, with D possibly TRBD2 on 7 matching bases. V dropped 5 bases and J dropped 4 bases, with 18 bases sitting between them. This CDR3 comprises 16 residues. The germline gives CDR1 LNHDA, CDR2 SQIVND (reference sequence). CDR3 residues: CASSVPGGDIYNEQFF. CDR3 bases: TGTGCCAGTAGTGTACCGGGGGGCGACATATACAATGAGCAGTTCTTC. The variable domain in full, completed from reference TRBV19 and TRBJ2-1, reads DGGITQSPKYLFRKEGQNVTLSCEQNLNHDAMYWYRQDPGQGLRLIYYSQIVNDFQKGDIAEGYSVSREKKESFPLTVTSAQKNPTAFYLCASSVPGGDIYNEQFFGPGTRLTVL.

The DNA for the CDR3 is TGTGCCAGCTCACCTATGGGGGGCGAAAATGAAAAACTGTTTTTT. Residues: CASSPMGGENEKLFF. The chain recombines TRBV18 with TRBJ1-4; D perhaps matches TRBD1 (6 bases). CDR3 length: 15 residues. V was cut by 3 bases and J by 5 bases, with 13 bases left in between. Germline CDR1 reads KGHSH; CDR2 reads LQKENI.

About this clonotype: Given the absence of the conserved phenylalanine or tryptophan at the CDR3 end, a read error is likely. The V call is TRBV6-1, the J call TRBJ2-3; 10 positions match TRBD1. Germline V gene sequence: CDR1 MNHNS, CDR2 SASEGT. V lost 5 bases to trimming and J lost 5 bases; unmatched junction nucleotides: 10. The CDR3 sequence is 16 residues long. CDR3 DNA: TGTGCCAGCAGTCAAAATCCGGGACAGGGGAAAGATACGCAGTATCTT. As protein: CASSQNPGQGKDTQYL.

This clonotype was found a few times. A much larger clone lies a single base off, so this may be a read error. The CDR3 does not close with the conserved phenylalanine or tryptophan, likely indicating a read error. CDR3 residues: CASSSEGASMNTEAFL. CDR3 in DNA: TGTGCCAGCAGTTCCGAAGGGGCGAGCATGAACACTGAAGCTTTCCTT. The chain is built from TRBV9 and TRBJ1-1; D perhaps matches TRBD1 (5 bases). This CDR3 contains 16 residues. CDR1 is SGDLS and CDR2 is YYNGEE in the germline V gene. V was cut by 5 bases and J by 0 bases, with 17 bases left in between.

This clonotype was seen repeatedly, ten times or more. CDR3: CASSWGLRAALYNEQFF. In nucleotides, the CDR3 is TGCGCCAGCAGCTGGGGACTTCGAGCGGCCCTTTACAATGAGCAGTTCTTC. The chain links TRBV5-1 to TRBJ2-1; D is possibly TRBD2 (6 bases). Trimming pared 3 bases from V and 4 bases from J, leaving 20 bases between. Germline CDR1 is SGHRS and CDR2 is YFSETQ. CDR3 length: 17 amino acids.

This clonotype appeared many times. The chain couples TRBV6-1 to TRBJ2-3, with TRBD1 as a possible D gene (6 bases). This CDR3 region has 15 residues. The V end lost 5 bases, the J end lost 4 bases, and 16 bases lay between the germline ends. The germline V gene encodes CDR1 MNHNS and CDR2 SASEGT. CDR3 in amino acids: CASSPYSTGADTQYF. CDR3 bases: TGTGCCAGCAGTCCTTACTCGACAGGTGCAGATACGCAGTATTTT.

This clonotype came up many times. The chain uses TRBV20-1 and TRBJ2-1; 8 bases agree with TRBD2. Unmatched junction bases numbered 12, after V lost 4 bases and J lost 4 bases. This CDR3 has 16 residues. Germline-derived CDR1 and CDR2 are DFQATT and SNEGSKA (reference sequence). The CDR3 is CSANKATSGWYNEQFF. In DNA form, the CDR3 reads TGCAGTGCTAATAAGGCCACTAGCGGTTGGTACAATGAGCAGTTCTTC.

The chain is built from TRBV24-1 and TRBJ2-1; a possible D gene is TRBD2 (7 bases). This CDR3 region has 17 residues. Trimming stripped 1 base from V and 3 bases from J, with 15 bases between. Germline V gene data show CDR1 as KGHDR and CDR2 as SFDVKD. CDR3 amino acids: CATSDFGGPQNYNEQFF. The CDR3 nucleotides read TGTGCCACCAGTGATTTCGGGGGGCCGCAAAACTACAATGAGCAGTTCTTC.

This clonotype was recorded many times. The chain carries TRBV27 and TRBJ2-2; no definite D call. CDR1 MNHEY and CDR2 SMNVEV come from the germline V gene (reference sequence). The CDR3 sequence is 14 residues long. V lost 3 bases and J 0 bases, leaving 5 bases between the germline ends. The CDR3 nucleotides read TGTGCCAGCAGTTTTAGCACGAACACCGGGGAGCTGTTTTTT. Protein product: CASSFSTNTGELFF.

This clonotype occurred a few times. The chain recombines TRBV3-1 with TRBJ2-5, with no clear D. The germline V gene has CDR1 LGHDT and CDR2 YNNKEL (reference sequence). This CDR3 comprises 16 residues. V shed 3 bases and J shed 3 bases, with 17 bases lying between them. The CDR3 bases are TGTGCCAGCAGCCACCGGCAGGCCAACTACGAAGAGACCCAGTACTTC. Translation gives CASSHRQANYEETQYF.

In this sample, this clonotype turned up many times. This chain links TRBV6-9 with TRBJ2-7, with no clear D. This CDR3 comprises 15 residues. The germline V and J ends were trimmed by 3 bases and 0 bases, with 12 bases remaining between them. Germline assignment: CDR1 MNHGY and CDR2 SVAAGI. The CDR3 spells CASSYRQFPSYEQYF. As DNA, the CDR3 is TGTGCCAGCAGTTACCGTCAGTTCCCCTCCTACGAGCAGTACTTC.

This clonotype appeared many times. The chain links TRBV5-4 to TRBJ2-7; the match to TRBD2 covers 7 bases. Germline V gives CDR1 SGHNT, CDR2 YYREEE (reference sequence). CDR3 length: 16 residues. V shed 0 bases, J shed 2 bases, and the junction held 8 bases outside the gene matches. The CDR3 DNA reads as TGTGCCAGCAGCTTGGGCGGCGGGAGTTCTACCTACGAGCAGTACTTC. It codes for CASSLGGGSSTYEQYF.

This clonotype was found many times. This chain uses TRBV6-2 or TRBV6-3 with TRBJ2-3; 9 bases line up with TRBD2. The germline CDR1 and CDR2 sequences are MNHEY and SVGEGT. V was clipped by 7 bases and J by 7 bases; unmatched bases: 12. The CDR3 runs to 15 residues. The CDR3 sequence: CASNVRGRAAHTQYF. Here the CDR3 DNA reads TGTGCCAGCAACGTCCGCGGGAGGGCCGCTCATACGCAGTATTTT.

This chain's CDR3 is CASRPAGQRCNSPLHF. The CDR3 DNA reads TGTGCCAGTAGGCCGGCAGGACAGCGGTGTAATTCACCCCTCCACTTT. The chain combines TRBV19 with TRBJ1-6, with D maybe TRBD1 (6 bases). Germline loops: CDR1 LNHDA, CDR2 SQIVND (reference sequence). Trimming stripped 6 bases from V and 6 bases from J, with 18 bases between. The CDR3 runs 16 residues.

Ten or more counts support this clonotype. The J gene is TRBJ1-6, the V gene TRBV6-5; 7 bases map to TRBD1. The CDR3 contains 15 residues. Germline lookup yields CDR1 MNHEY and CDR2 SVGAGI. J was trimmed by 6 bases and V by 0 bases; bases with no gene match: 2. The CDR3 DNA follows: TGTGCCAGCAGTTACTCGGGACAGCTTAATTCACCCCTCCACTTT. Encoded protein: CASSYSGQLNSPLHF.

Many counts were recorded for this clonotype. The chain combines TRBV14 with TRBJ1-6; tentatively, D is TRBD1 (5 bases). CDR1 and CDR2 from the germline V gene are SGHDN and FVKESK. V lost 1 base and J 13 bases, leaving 11 bases between the germline ends. CDR3 length equals 13 residues. The CDR3 DNA follows: TGTGCCAGCAGCCAAGTTGGGGGTCGTCCCCTCCACTTT. As protein: CASSQVGGRPLHF. Using reference TRBV14 and TRBJ1-6 for the parts outside the CDR3, the full variable domain is EAGVTQFPSHSVIEKGQTVTLRCDPISGHDNLYWYRRVMGKEIKFLLHFVKESKQDESGMPNNRFLAERTGGTYSTLKVQPAELEDSGVYFCASSQVGGRPLHFGNGTRLTVT.

This clonotype was counted many times. V is TRBV5-1 and J is TRBJ2-1, with 7 bases matching TRBD2. Trimming took 4 bases from V and 1 from J; bases not matched to a gene: 8. The CDR3 consists of 16 residues. Germline V CDR1 and CDR2: SGHRS, YFSETQ. For the CDR3, the DNA is TGCGCCAGCAGCGAGGGTGGGGGGGGGTCCTACAATGAGCAGTTCTTC. It yields the protein CASSEGGGGSYNEQFF.

This clonotype was observed at least ten times. The chain recombines TRBV12-3 or TRBV12-4 with TRBJ1-5; D not resolved. The CDR3 is made up of 14 amino acids. Between the trimmed V and J ends, which lost 7 bases and 3 bases, there was a span of 13 bases. CDR3: CASTRSYLNQPQHF. Written as DNA, the CDR3 is TGTGCCAGCACTCGGTCCTACCTCAATCAGCCCCAGCATTTT.